The sequence of this T cell receptor beta chain was determined in a study of blood T cell repertoires in COVID-19. Original analysis: Amplification from reference gene primers served as the basis for estimated nucleated cell counts. Sequencing was performed with immunoSEQ multiplex PCR; in TCRdb, only in-frame clones are kept and a portion is missing. V and J calls and clone size are as listed in that table; D and trimming were resolved from the DNA. There are about 150,000 clones in the sample; 75% to 85% occur only once, and just over 9.5% lies in the top ten. From germline, CDR1 is SGHKS and CDR2 YYEKEE (reference sequence). The CDR3 totals 15 residues. V lost 1 base, J lost 0 bases, and 7 bases lay in between.

The chain employs TRBV5-5 and TRBJ1-4, with D unclear. Sequenced input: peripheral blood. This sequence originates from a woman in her forties or fifties with acute or convalescent COVID-19. CDR3 sequence reads: CASSLRGSTNEKLFF. Here the CDR3 DNA reads TGTGCCAGCAGCTTGCGAGGGTCAACTAATGAAAAACTGTTTTTT.